These 4 T cell receptor beta chains were sequenced from one sample in a study of neoadjuvant anti-PD-1 for oral cavity cancer (dated by TCRdb to the early 2020s). The library relied on the immunoSEQ multiplex PCR assay. TCRdb retrieved this table from immuneACCESS and kept in-frame rearrangements only. Not all clones are present; in checked studies, unresolved V genes account for under half, and no reason is known for the remainder. Counted in this sample were tens of thousands of clones; approximately 79% of them appeared once. The biggest ten clones account for approximately 2.4% of the sample. What the time point label conveys for this sample: before neoadjuvant nivolumab. The sample consisted of PBMCs, taken before nivolumab (anti-PD-1) treatment. These receptors originate from a person aged 40 to 85 with oral cavity squamous cell carcinoma.

The chain uses TRBV6-6 and TRBJ1-2, with D possibly matching TRBD1 (6 bases). This CDR3 region has 12 residues. Germline CDR1 MNHNY, CDR2 SVGAGI (reference sequence). Trimming removed 4 bases from V and 8 bases from J, with 11 bases in between. The CDR3 coding sequence is TGTGCCAGCAGTTTCAGGGGAGGCGGCTACACCTTC. Translating gives CASSFRGGGYTF.

The chain joins TRBV7-9 to TRBJ2-7, with D possibly called TRBD1 or TRBD2 (5 bases each). Per germline, CDR1 SEHNR and CDR2 FQNEAQ (reference sequence). Between the trimmed V and J ends, which lost 5 bases and 3 bases, there was a span of 14 bases. This CDR3 spans 14 amino acids. In DNA form, the CDR3 reads TGTGCCAGCAGCCCAATCGCAGGGAGCTACGAGCAGTACTTC. This sequence encodes CASSPIAGSYEQYF. The full variable domain, with the rest looked up from reference TRBV7-9 and TRBJ2-7, is DTGVSQNPRHKITKRGQNVTFRCDPISEHNRLYWYRQTLGQGPEFLTYFQNEAQLEKSRLLSDRFSAERPKGSFSTLEIQRTEQGDSAMYLCASSPIAGSYEQYFGPGTRLTVT.

The CDR3 region has the DNA TGTGCCAGCAGCGTCAGGGGGCTTTATAGCAATCAGCCCCAGCATTTT. It is translated as CASSVRGLYSNQPQHF. V and J are TRBV21-1 and TRBJ1-5; the table calls TRBD1, which could not be checked here. TRBV21-1 is a known pseudogene. The CDR3 has 16 residues.

J is TRBJ2-7 and V is TRBV4-2, with a weak D call TRBD1 (6 bases). This CDR3 has 14 residues. V was shortened by 1 base and J by 4 bases, with 11 bases between the two germline ends. The V gene's germline CDR1 is LGHNA and CDR2 YNFKEQ. Here the CDR3 reads CASSQGPGEYEQYF. The CDR3 DNA follows: TGTGCCAGCAGCCAAGGACCAGGGGAGTACGAGCAGTACTTC.